This TCR beta chain was identified during a study of T-cell memory formation after mild COVID-19. Study details: TCR clusters were largely donor specific.

From the 5' RACE reads, TCRdb called clonotypes with MiXCR, one entry per CDR3 protein. The data contain around 210,000 distinct CDR3 sequences, over 7.5% of them singletons. The CDR3 spans 15 residues. Deletions cut 0 bases from V and 7 bases from J, with 16 bases between. Germline CDR1 SGHRS, CDR2 YFSETQ. With regard to this clonotype: Its specificity is unknown.

Study outcomes and limitations: Contracting clones from day 15 to 85 showed balanced CD4/CD8; later expanders favored CD4+. Unconfirmed was the SARS-CoV-2 specificity of second-wave clones that peaked on day 37.

The chain carries TRBV5-1 and TRBJ1-1; D may be TRBD1 (6 bases). The clonotype comes from a man younger than 35 who had mild COVID-19 (a few samples of this study predate the infection). Cell type and time point are not known. The sequencing input was PBMCs or a T cell subset sorted from them (not recorded which). This chain's CDR3 is CASSLEGGARGEAFF. In DNA form, the CDR3 reads TGCGCCAGCAGCTTGGAAGGGGGGGCGCGGGGTGAAGCTTTCTTT.